These T cell receptor beta chains were read from a single sample in a study of T cells in Graves' hyperthyroidism and ophthalmopathy. TCRdb redid the calling of the multiplex PCR reads with MiXCR, one entry per CDR3 protein. The sample contains a few hundred thousand distinct CDR3 sequences, about 18% of which appear only once. Sequences were obtained from blood. The receptors derive from a man younger than 30 with Graves' ophthalmopathy. Both conserved end residues are part of each CDR3. The D gene is left open where the match is weak. Size tells how often a clone was seen (once, few, many) or the class of an expanded clone, and some rows leave it out.

j_gene,v_gene,len,abundance,d_gene,CDR3nt,CDR3aa
TRBJ2-2,TRBV29-1,15,-,TRBD2,TGCAGCGTTGATAGCGGGGGGGCGAACACCGGGGAGCTGTTTTTT,CSVDSGGANTGELFF
TRBJ1-1,TRBV2,14,-,TRBD1,TGTGCCAGCAGTGATGGGACAGGTCTTTCCGAAGCTTTCTTT,CASSDGTGLSEAFF
TRBJ2-1,TRBV7-9,14,many,TRBD2,TGTGCCAGCAGTATAGCGGGACGAAGTAATGAGCAGTTCTTC,CASSIAGRSNEQFF
TRBJ1-1,TRBV10-2,14,many,-,TGCGCCAGCAGTGAGTGGGCAGGGTGGGCTGAAGCTTTCTTT,CASSEWAGWAEAFF
TRBJ1-5,TRBV27,14,many,TRBD1,TGTGCCAGCAGGACAGGGGGGGAGAATCAGCCCCAGCATTTT,CASRTGGENQPQHF
TRBJ1-6,TRBV27,16,few,-,TGTGCCAGCAGTCTAACGACGGTGGTGGGGAATTCACCCCTCCACTTT,CASSLTTVVGNSPLHF
TRBJ1-1,TRBV10-3,12,few,-,TGTGCCATCCAGGGGCCGAACACTGAAGCTTTCTTT,CAIQGPNTEAFF
TRBJ1-6,TRBV11-2,16,many,-,TGTGCCAGCAGTCTCCCGGCGGGCGGAGATAATTCACCCCTCCACTTT,CASSLPAGGDNSPLHF
TRBJ1-5,TRBV2,15,many,-,TGTGCCAGCAGCGGCTCCGGAATTAGCAATCAGCCCCAGCATTTT,CASSGSGISNQPQHF
TRBJ2-7,TRBV24-1,14,many,-,TGTGCCACCAGAAAGGACGGAAGCTCCTACGAGCAGTACTTC,CATRKDGSSYEQYF
TRBJ1-5,TRBV12-3/TRBV12-4,15,many,-,TGTGCCAGCAGTTCTCAGGGGAAAAGCAATCAGCCCCAGCATTTT,CASSSQGKSNQPQHF
TRBJ1-2,TRBV12-3/TRBV12-4,16,-,TRBD1,TGTGCCAGCAGTTCAAGGGGGGGACAGGGCTCCCATGGCTACACCTTC,CASSSRGGQGSHGYTF
TRBJ1-2,TRBV11-2,14,-,-,TGTGCCAGCAGCTTTTCAGGGGAATCCTATGGCTACACCTTC,CASSFSGESYGYTF
TRBJ2-5,TRBV11-2,16,many,TRBD2,TGTGCCAGCAGCTTAGGACTAGCGGGGGACCAAGAGACCCAGTACTTC,CASSLGLAGDQETQYF
TRBJ2-3,TRBV11-3,14,-,TRBD1,TGTGCCAGCAGCTCCTACGCAGGGGGAGATACGCAGTATTTT,CASSSYAGGDTQYF
TRBJ1-2,TRBV27,14,many,TRBD1,TGTGCCAGCAGTTTACGGGACAGAGACTATGGCTACACCTTC,CASSLRDRDYGYTF
TRBJ2-2,TRBV5-6,16,few,-,TGTGCCAGCAGCTTGGATAGCTGGCAGTACACCGGGGAGCTGTTTTTT,CASSLDSWQYTGELFF
TRBJ1-1,TRBV5-1,11,many,-,TGCGCCAGCAGCTCGGACGCAGGAGCTTTCTTT,CASSSDAGAFF
TRBJ1-2,TRBV18,13,many,-,TGTGCCAGCTCACCGGAACCGACCTATGGCTACACCTTC,CASSPEPTYGYTF
TRBJ2-1,TRBV3-1,16,many,TRBD2,TGTGCCAGCAGCCAAGATCTTCTAGCGGGGTCTACTGAGCAGTTCTTC,CASSQDLLAGSTEQFF
TRBJ1-6,TRBV3-1,14,many,-,TGTGCCAGCAGCCAACAGGGTTATAATTCACCCCTCCACTTT,CASSQQGYNSPLHF
TRBJ2-1,TRBV19,14,once,TRBD1,TGTGCCACCTCGGCGGGACAGGGGGCGGATGAGCAGTTCTTC,CATSAGQGADEQFF
TRBJ1-5,TRBV7-9,14,many,-,TGTGCCAGCAGCTCAGGGGTAGGGAATCAGCCCCAGCATTTT,CASSSGVGNQPQHF
TRBJ1-6,TRBV6-2/TRBV6-3,17,-,-,TGTGCCAGCAGTTACCTCTCCCCAGGGAGCCACAATTCACCCCTCCACTTT,CASSYLSPGSHNSPLHF
TRBJ1-2,TRBV28,13,few,-,TGTGCCAGCAGTTTATCAGGGGACTATGGCCACACCTTC,CASSLSGDYGHTF
TRBJ2-5,TRBV6-2/TRBV6-3,15,-,-,TGTGCCAGCAGCCTGGGGGAACTGTACCAAGAGACCCAGTACTTC,CASSLGELYQETQYF
TRBJ1-6,TRBV12-3/TRBV12-4,15,-,-,TGTGCCAGCAGCTTAGCCCAGGGGTTAAGGACCCCCCTCCACTTT,CASSLAQGLRTPLHF
TRBJ2-5,TRBV14,14,-,-,TGTGCCAGCAGCCAAGATTACGGGGCCGAGACCCAGTACTTC,CASSQDYGAETQYF
TRBJ2-1,TRBV7-9,15,many,TRBD1,TGTGCCAGCAGCAAGGACAGGGGGCATTACAATGAGCAGTTCTTC,CASSKDRGHYNEQFF
TRBJ1-3,TRBV9,17,many,-,TGTGCCAGCAGCGTAGAAGGGGACCCGAGCTCTGGAAACACCATATATTTT,CASSVEGDPSSGNTIYF
TRBJ2-1,TRBV20-1,17,many,-,TGCAGTGCTAGAGAGAGCGGGACAGCCATTTCCTACAATGAGCAGTTCTTC,CSARESGTAISYNEQFF
TRBJ1-1,TRBV7-2,15,many,TRBD1,TGTGCCAGCAGCTTGGAGGGGGCTATGAACACTGAAGCTTTCTTT,CASSLEGAMNTEAFF
TRBJ2-7,TRBV2,16,many,TRBD2,TGTGCCAGCAGTGATCGCGGGGGACTTAACTCCTACGAGCAGTACTTC,CASSDRGGLNSYEQYF
TRBJ1-1,TRBV5-1,16,many,TRBD1,TGCGCCAGCAGCTTTGACAGGGGGCGCGCGCTGTCTGAAGCTTTCTTT,CASSFDRGRALSEAFF
TRBJ1-5,TRBV6-2/TRBV6-3,15,few,-,TGTGCCAGCAGTGAGTCTGCCTCCGCCCGAGGGCCCCAGCATTTT,CASSESASARGPQHF
TRBJ2-3,TRBV10-3,15,many,TRBD1,TGTGCCATCAGTGGCCGGGACAGGGGACCAGATACGCAGTATTTT,CAISGRDRGPDTQYF
TRBJ1-5,TRBV20-1,15,few,-,TGCAGTGCTGGTCTGGTGGGCCGAAGCAATCAGCCCCAGCATTTT,CSAGLVGRSNQPQHF
TRBJ2-7,TRBV20-1,12,many,-,TGCAGTGCCCCCTCCGGCCCGGGCGAGCAGTACTTC,CSAPSGPGEQYF
TRBJ1-2,TRBV9,15,few,TRBD1,TGTGCCAGCAGCGCTATACCGGGACAGGGGCAAGGCTACACCTTC,CASSAIPGQGQGYTF
TRBJ2-7,TRBV11-1,13,many,TRBD1,TGTGCCAGCAGCATTTCACAGGGGTATGAGCAGTACTTC,CASSISQGYEQYF
TRBJ1-2,TRBV6-1,12,few,-,TGTGCCAGCATCTCAGGGGCGGGCGGCTACACCTTC,CASISGAGGYTF
TRBJ1-2,TRBV6-1,12,few,-,TGTGCCAGCAGTGATGTAACCTATGGCTACACCTTC,CASSDVTYGYTF
TRBJ1-2,TRBV10-3,15,-,TRBD1,TGTGCCATCAGTGAGGCCCGGGACAGGGGTTACGGCTACACCTTC,CAISEARDRGYGYTF
TRBJ1-1,TRBV15,14,few,-,TGTGCCACCAGCAGGGGACGGGGGGTCACTGAAGCTTTCTTT,CATSRGRGVTEAFF
TRBJ1-3,TRBV20-1,13,many,-,TGCAGTGCTCCCAGGGATGGTGGAAACACCATATATTTT,CSAPRDGGNTIYF